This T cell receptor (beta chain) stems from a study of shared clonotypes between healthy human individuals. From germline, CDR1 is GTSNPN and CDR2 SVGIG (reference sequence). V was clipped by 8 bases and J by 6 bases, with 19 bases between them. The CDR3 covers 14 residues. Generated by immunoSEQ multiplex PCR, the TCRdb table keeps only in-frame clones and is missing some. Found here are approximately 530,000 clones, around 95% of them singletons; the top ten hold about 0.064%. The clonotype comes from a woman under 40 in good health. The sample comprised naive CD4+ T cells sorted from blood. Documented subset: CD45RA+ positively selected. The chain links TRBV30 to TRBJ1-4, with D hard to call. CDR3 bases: TGTGCCAGTAGATCGGCAGCCTTAGATGAAAAACTGTTTTTT. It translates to CASRSAALDEKLFF.